These 6 T cell receptor beta chains came from one sample sequenced in a study of blood T cell repertoires in COVID-19. The data were produced by immunoSEQ multiplex PCR, yet TCRdb's version contains in-frame clones alone and is incomplete. The repertoire holds tens of thousands of clones, with 80% as singletons. The sample comprised peripheral blood. These receptors came from a man aged 55 to 70 with acute or convalescent COVID-19.

The J gene is TRBJ2-1, the V gene TRBV5-1; tentative D call: TRBD2 (5 bases). The CDR3 runs to 14 residues. Trimming took off 3 bases at V and 6 bases at J, with 13 bases between the two ends. CDR1 and CDR2 (germline): SGHRS, YFSETQ. CDR3 coding DNA: TGCGCCAGCAGCTCCCCTAGCCCACTCAATGAGCAGTTCTTC. Translation gives CASSSPSPLNEQFF. The full variable domain, rest sourced from reference TRBV5-1 and TRBJ2-1, is KAGVTQTPRYLIKTRGQQVTLSCSPISGHRSVSWYQQTPGQGLQFLFEYFSETQRNKGNFPGRFSGRQFSNSRSEMNVSTLELGDSALYLCASSSPSPLNEQFFGPGTRLTVL.

This clone was detected a few times. The CDR3 coding sequence is TGTGCCAGCAGTTTAAGATCACTAGCGGGAGGGGATGAGCAGTTCTTC. Protein sequence: CASSLRSLAGGDEQFF. V and J are TRBV27 and TRBJ2-1, with 13 bases identical to TRBD2. The CDR3 covers 16 residues. Germline CDR1 MNHEY, CDR2 SMNVEV (reference sequence). V shed 2 bases and J 8 bases; nucleotides not matched to a gene: 6.

The chain employs TRBV7-2 and TRBJ2-3; 13 positions agree with TRBD2. The CDR3 contains 17 residues. Per germline, CDR1 SGHTA and CDR2 FQGNSA. Trimming at V came to 5 bases and at J to 3 bases, leaving 8 bases not matched to a gene. CDR3 in DNA: TGTGCCAGCAGCCACTGGACTAGCGGGGGAGGGACAGATACGCAGTATTTT. Protein: CASSHWTSGGGTDTQYF.

This chain joins TRBV2 and TRBJ1-5, with a weak D call TRBD1 (6 bases). With 7 bases removed from V and 2 bases from J, the gap between germline ends came to 12 bases. Per the germline V gene, CDR1 is SNHLY and CDR2 is FYNNEI. This CDR3 is built from 14 residues. The CDR3 sequence: CASTNREGNQPQHF. CDR3 sequence (DNA): TGTGCCAGCACCAACAGGGAAGGCAATCAGCCCCAGCATTTT.

This sequence joins TRBV27 and TRBJ2-7; no clear D gene. The CDR3 totals 14 residues. Per the germline V gene, CDR1 is MNHEY and CDR2 is SMNVEV (reference sequence). Trimming pared 3 bases from V and 0 bases from J, leaving 9 bases between. Here the CDR3 reads CASSLTRSSYEQYF. The CDR3 DNA reads TGTGCCAGCAGTTTGACGAGGAGCTCCTACGAGCAGTACTTC.

The table lists this clone with a few counts. The V call is TRBV2, the J call TRBJ1-6; no definite D call. This CDR3 is 14 amino acids long. The ends were cut back, 7 bases at V and 9 bases at J, with 16 bases in the middle. Germline CDR1 reads SNHLY; CDR2 reads FYNNEI. CDR3 amino acids: CASTGEVWGSPLHF. CDR3 bases: TGTGCCAGCACCGGGGAGGTTTGGGGTTCACCCCTCCACTTT.